This record concerns one TCR beta chain sequence. This sample is drawn from a study of blood T cell repertoires in COVID-19. The overall study: Samples of COVID-19 (acute and convalescent) were obtained from the United States, Italy and Spain.

There are 15 residues in the CDR3. Trimming removed 1 base from V and 4 bases from J, with 13 bases in between. The V gene's germline CDR1 is MNHNS and CDR2 SASEGT. Original analysis: Amplification from reference gene primers served as the basis for estimated nucleated cell counts. The table came from immunoSEQ multiplex PCR; TCRdb's copy has only in-frame clones and leaves some out. V, J and clone size derive from that table, while D and trimming were established from the DNA sequence. This table holds 200,000 to 300,000 clones, around four fifths found once. This TCR derives from a woman in her fifties or sixties with active or convalescent COVID-19. Sequenced sample: peripheral blood. J is TRBJ2-5 and V is TRBV6-1, with TRBD1 as a possible D gene (6 bases). Here the CDR3 reads CASSEVAGAGETQYF. The CDR3 DNA reads TGTGCCAGCAGTGAAGTGGCAGGGGCGGGAGAGACCCAGTACTTC.